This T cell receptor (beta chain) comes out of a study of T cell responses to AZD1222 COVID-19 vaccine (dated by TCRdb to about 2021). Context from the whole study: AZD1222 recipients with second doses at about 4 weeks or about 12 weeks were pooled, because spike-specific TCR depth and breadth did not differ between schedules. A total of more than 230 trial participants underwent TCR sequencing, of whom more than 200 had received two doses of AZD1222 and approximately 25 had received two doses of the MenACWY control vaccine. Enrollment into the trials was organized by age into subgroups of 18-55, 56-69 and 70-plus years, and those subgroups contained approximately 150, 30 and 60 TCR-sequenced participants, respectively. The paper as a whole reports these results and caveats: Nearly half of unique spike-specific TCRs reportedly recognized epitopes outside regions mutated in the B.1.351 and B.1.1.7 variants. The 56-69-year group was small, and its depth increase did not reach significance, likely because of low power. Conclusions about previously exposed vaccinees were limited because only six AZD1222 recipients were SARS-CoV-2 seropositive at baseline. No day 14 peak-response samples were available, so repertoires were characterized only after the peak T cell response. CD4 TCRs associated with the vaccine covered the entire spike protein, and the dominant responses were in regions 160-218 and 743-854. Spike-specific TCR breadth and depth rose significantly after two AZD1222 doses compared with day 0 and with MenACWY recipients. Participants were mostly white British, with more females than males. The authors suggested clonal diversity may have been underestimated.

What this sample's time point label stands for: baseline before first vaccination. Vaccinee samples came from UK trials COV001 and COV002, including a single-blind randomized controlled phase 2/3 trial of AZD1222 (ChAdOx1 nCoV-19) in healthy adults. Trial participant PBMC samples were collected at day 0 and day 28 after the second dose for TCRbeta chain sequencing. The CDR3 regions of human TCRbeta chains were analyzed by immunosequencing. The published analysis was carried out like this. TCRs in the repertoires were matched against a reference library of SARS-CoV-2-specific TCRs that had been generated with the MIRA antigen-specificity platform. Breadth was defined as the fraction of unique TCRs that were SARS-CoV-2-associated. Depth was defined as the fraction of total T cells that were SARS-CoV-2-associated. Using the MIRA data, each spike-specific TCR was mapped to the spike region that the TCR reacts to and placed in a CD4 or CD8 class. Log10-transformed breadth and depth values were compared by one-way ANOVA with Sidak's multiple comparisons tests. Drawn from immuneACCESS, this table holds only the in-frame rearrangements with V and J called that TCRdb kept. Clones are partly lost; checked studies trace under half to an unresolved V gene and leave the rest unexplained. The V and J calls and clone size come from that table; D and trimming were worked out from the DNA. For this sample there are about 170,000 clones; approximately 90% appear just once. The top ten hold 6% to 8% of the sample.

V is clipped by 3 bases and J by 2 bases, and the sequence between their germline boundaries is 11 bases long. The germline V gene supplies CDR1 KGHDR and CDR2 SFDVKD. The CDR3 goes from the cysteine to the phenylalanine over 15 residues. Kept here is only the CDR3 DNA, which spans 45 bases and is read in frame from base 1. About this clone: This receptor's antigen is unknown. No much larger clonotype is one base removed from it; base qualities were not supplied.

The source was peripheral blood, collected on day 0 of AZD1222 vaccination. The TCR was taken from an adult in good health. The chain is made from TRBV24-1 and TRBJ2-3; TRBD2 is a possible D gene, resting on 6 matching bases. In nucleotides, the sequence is TGTGCCACCAGTGATGCCCGGGACTCCACAGATACGCAGTATTTT. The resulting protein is CATSDARDSTDTQYF.